The rows below give T cell receptor beta chains drawn from one sample of a study of blood T cell repertoires in COVID-19. Generated by immunoSEQ multiplex PCR, the TCRdb table keeps only in-frame clones and is missing some. Among roughly 100,000 clones listed, about 80% were seen once. The sequenced sample consisted of peripheral blood. These receptor sequences come from a man between 65 and 85 years old with acute or convalescent COVID-19. Both conserved end residues are part of each CDR3. A D gene is named only where the DNA matches it firmly. Clone size is stated in some rows and not others, as once, few, many or a class when expanded.

TRBV5-5	NA	TRBD2	TRBJ2-7	CASSQGLAGPTGEQYF	TGTGCCAGCAGCCAGGGACTAGCGGGACCTACCGGGGAGCAGTACTTC
TRBV19	NA	TRBD2	TRBJ2-3	CASSPRAGGGDTQYF	TGTGCCAGTAGTCCAAGGGCGGGGGGCGGCGATACGCAGTATTTT
TRBV11-2	NA	TRBD1	TRBJ2-1	CASSLVGGVHNEQFF	TGTGCCAGCAGCTTAGTAGGGGGCGTCCACAATGAGCAGTTCTTC
TRBV28	NA	TRBD1	TRBJ1-4	CASSATGAGEKLFF	TGTGCCAGCAGCGCGACAGGGGCAGGGGAAAAACTGTTTTTT
TRBV6-6	NA	NA	TRBJ2-3	CASRGGGSMDTQYF	TGTGCCAGCAGGGGAGGGGGGTCGATGGATACGCAGTATTTT
TRBV28	NA	NA	TRBJ1-5	CASTLGRGNQPQHF	TGTGCCAGCACTTTGGGTCGGGGCAATCAGCCCCAGCATTTT
TRBV2	NA	TRBD1	TRBJ1-6	CASNWDRSGSPLHF	TGTGCCAGCAATTGGGACAGGAGTGGATCACCCCTCCACTTT
TRBV6-1	NA	NA	TRBJ1-4	CASSEEAGLNEKLFF	TGTGCCAGCAGTGAAGAAGCGGGGTTAAATGAAAAACTGTTTTTT
TRBV30	few	TRBD1	TRBJ2-5	CAWSGDRGETQYF	TGTGCCTGGAGTGGGGACAGGGGAGAGACCCAGTACTTC
TRBV5-4	NA	NA	TRBJ2-1	CASSSDHREEFF	TGTGCCAGCAGCTCCGACCACCGCGAGGAGTTCTTC
TRBV19	NA	NA	TRBJ1-1	CASSMWGRVNTEAFF	TGTGCCAGTAGTATGTGGGGGCGAGTGAACACTGAAGCTTTCTTT
TRBV6-5	NA	TRBD1	TRBJ2-1	CASSFRDRGANEQFF	TGTGCCAGCAGTTTCCGGGACAGAGGGGCCAATGAGCAGTTCTTC
TRBV2	NA	TRBD1	TRBJ1-5	CASSRQGNSNQPQHF	TGTGCCAGCAGTAGACAGGGGAATAGCAATCAGCCCCAGCATTTT
TRBV6-5	NA	TRBD1	TRBJ1-3	CASSQGARGNTIYF	TGTGCCAGCAGTCAGGGGGCGCGTGGAAACACCATATATTTT
TRBV13	NA	NA	TRBJ2-3	CASSPRGEDTQYF	TGTGCCAGCAGTCCCCGGGGTGAGGATACGCAGTATTTT
TRBV2	NA	NA	TRBJ1-1	CASSAETRAFF	TGTGCCAGCAGTGCCGAGACAAGAGCTTTCTTT
TRBV20-1	NA	NA	TRBJ2-5	CSARQKAAQYF	TGCAGTGCTAGACAAAAGGCGGCCCAGTACTTC
TRBV24-1	once	TRBD2	TRBJ2-1	CATSDSSGRAWDEQFF	TGTGCCACCAGTGATTCGAGCGGGAGGGCCTGGGATGAGCAGTTCTTC
TRBV9	NA	NA	TRBJ1-4	CASSVQGTNEKLFF	TGTGCCAGCAGCGTCCAGGGCACTAATGAAAAACTGTTTTTT
TRBV7-9	NA	NA	TRBJ2-4	CASSLDPENIQYF	TGTGCCAGCAGCTTAGACCCAGAAAACATTCAGTACTTC
TRBV15	NA	TRBD1	TRBJ2-2	CATSVGQGMIGELFF	TGTGCCACCAGCGTCGGACAGGGGATGATCGGGGAGCTGTTTTTT
TRBV27	NA	NA	TRBJ2-3	CASKTVVSTDTQYF	TGTGCCAGCAAGACAGTAGTATCCACAGATACGCAGTATTTT
TRBV7-2	few	TRBD1	TRBJ2-2	CASKGGQGTGELFF	TGTGCCAGCAAGGGAGGACAGGGCACCGGGGAGCTGTTTTTT
TRBV12-3/TRBV12-4	NA	NA	TRBJ1-6	CASSLQNSPLHF	TGTGCCAGCAGCCTACAGAATTCACCCCTCCACTTT
TRBV30	NA	NA	TRBJ1-5	CAWSAQGRPNQPQHF	TGTGCCTGGTCTGCACAGGGACGACCTAATCAGCCCCAGCATTTT
TRBV30	NA	NA	TRBJ2-3	CAWSVGGAQDTQYF	TGTGCCTGGAGTGTAGGAGGGGCGCAAGATACGCAGTATTTT
TRBV19	once	NA	TRBJ2-7	CASSMQGSSYEQYF	TGTGCCAGTAGTATGCAAGGGAGCTCCTACGAGCAGTACTTC
TRBV10-2	NA	TRBD1	TRBJ2-3	CASRGGRGQRITDTQYF	TGCGCCAGCAGAGGGGGAAGGGGACAGAGAATCACAGATACGCAGTATTTT
TRBV9	NA	TRBD1	TRBJ2-1	CASSVGQSTYNEQFF	TGTGCCAGCAGCGTGGGACAGTCAACTTACAATGAGCAGTTCTTC
TRBV28	NA	NA	TRBJ1-5	CASSLLAQPQHF	TGTGCCAGCAGTTTACTGGCTCAGCCCCAGCATTTT
TRBV19	NA	NA	TRBJ1-5	CASSIARDLGSNQPQHF	TGTGCCAGTAGTATAGCCAGGGACTTGGGGAGCAATCAGCCCCAGCATTTT
TRBV2	NA	NA	TRBJ1-6	CASKRQSGSYNSPLHF	TGTGCCAGCAAGCGGCAGTCAGGCTCCTATAATTCACCCCTCCACTTT
TRBV29-1	NA	NA	TRBJ2-5	CSVEDGGGKTQYF	TGCAGCGTTGAAGATGGGGGGGGCAAGACCCAGTACTTC
TRBV5-4	NA	TRBD2	TRBJ2-3	CASQAGGGTDTQYF	TGTGCCAGCCAAGCGGGAGGTGGCACAGATACGCAGTATTTT
TRBV5-6	NA	TRBD1	TRBJ2-3	CASSPSTGSLSLVTQYF	TGTGCCAGCAGCCCTTCGACAGGGAGTTTGTCATTAGTTACGCAGTATTTT
TRBV5-6	NA	NA	TRBJ1-1	CASSSLQAGDTEAFF	TGTGCCAGCAGCTCGTTACAGGCGGGGGACACTGAAGCTTTCTTT
TRBV2	NA	TRBD1	TRBJ2-1	CATRTGGPTDEQFF	TGTGCCACACGGACAGGGGGCCCTACGGATGAGCAGTTCTTC
TRBV7-9	NA	NA	TRBJ2-2	CASSSPGSNTGELFF	TGTGCCAGCAGCTCCCCAGGCTCGAACACCGGGGAGCTGTTTTTT
TRBV19	few	NA	TRBJ1-5	CASSIITGNSNQPQHF	TGTGCCAGTAGTATTATTACCGGGAATAGCAATCAGCCCCAGCATTTT
TRBV2	NA	TRBD1	TRBJ2-7	CANGQGRDEQYF	TGTGCCAACGGACAGGGTCGGGACGAGCAGTACTTC
TRBV7-9	NA	TRBD2	TRBJ2-2	CASSLERTSDSGELFF	TGTGCCAGCAGCTTAGAACGGACTAGCGATTCCGGGGAGCTGTTTTTT
TRBV2	NA	TRBD2	TRBJ2-7	CASSAGLAGPADEQYF	TGTGCCAGCAGTGCGGGACTAGCGGGCCCCGCCGACGAGCAGTACTTC
TRBV6-5	NA	NA	TRBJ2-2	CASSYSGQWNTGELFF	TGTGCCAGCAGTTACTCTGGACAGTGGAACACCGGGGAGCTGTTTTTT
TRBV28	NA	NA	TRBJ1-5	CASSFGSRVNQPQHF	TGTGCCAGCAGTTTCGGGTCCAGGGTCAATCAGCCCCAGCATTTT
TRBV4-1	NA	NA	TRBJ1-4	CASSQDDRAGRLFF	TGCGCCAGCAGCCAAGATGATCGAGCAGGTCGTCTGTTTTTT
TRBV12-3/TRBV12-4	NA	TRBD1	TRBJ1-1	CASSPTGTAEAFF	TGTGCCAGCAGTCCGACAGGGACCGCTGAAGCTTTCTTT
TRBV6-5	NA	NA	TRBJ1-2	CASSYSFSGQGHGYTF	TGTGCCAGCAGTTACTCGTTTTCTGGGCAGGGGCATGGCTACACCTTC
TRBV5-4	once	NA	TRBJ2-6	CASSLDSYSGANVLTF	TGTGCCAGCAGCTTGGACAGCTACTCTGGGGCCAACGTCCTGACTTTC
TRBV6-2/TRBV6-3	NA	NA	TRBJ2-5	CASNPGGAGEETQYF	TGTGCCAGCAACCCAGGGGGGGCAGGGGAAGAGACCCAGTACTTC
TRBV10-3	NA	TRBD2	TRBJ2-2	CAISENAGGLNTGELFF	TGTGCCATCAGTGAGAATGCGGGGGGCCTGAACACCGGGGAGCTGTTTTTT